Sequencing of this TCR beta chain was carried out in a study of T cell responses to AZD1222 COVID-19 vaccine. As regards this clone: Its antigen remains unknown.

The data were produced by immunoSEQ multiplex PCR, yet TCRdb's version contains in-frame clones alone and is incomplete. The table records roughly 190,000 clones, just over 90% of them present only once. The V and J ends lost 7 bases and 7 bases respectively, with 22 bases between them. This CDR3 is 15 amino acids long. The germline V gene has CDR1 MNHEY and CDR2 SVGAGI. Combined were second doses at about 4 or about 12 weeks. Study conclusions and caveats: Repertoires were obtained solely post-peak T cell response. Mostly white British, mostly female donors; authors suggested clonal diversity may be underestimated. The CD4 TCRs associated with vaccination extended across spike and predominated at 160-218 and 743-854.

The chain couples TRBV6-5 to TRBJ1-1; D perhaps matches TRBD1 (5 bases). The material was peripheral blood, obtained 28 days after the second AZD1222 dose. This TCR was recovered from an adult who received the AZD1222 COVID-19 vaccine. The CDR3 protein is CASKMKPVRGSEAFF. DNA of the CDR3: TGTGCCAGCAAAATGAAACCCGTGAGGGGCAGTGAAGCTTTCTTT.